One sample yielded the 30 T cell receptor beta chains listed below, sequenced in a study of T cells in Graves' hyperthyroidism and ophthalmopathy. Amplified TCR beta CDR3 regions derived from RNA transcripts. The primer set for the first-round RT-PCR of the TCR CDR3 was HTBI. TCRdb processed the multiplex PCR reads anew with MiXCR; each CDR3 protein has one entry. The sample has around 290,000 distinct CDR3 sequences; roughly 13% are singletons. Input material: blood. These receptors were obtained from a woman aged 25 to 39 with Graves' hyperthyroidism that later progressed to Graves' ophthalmopathy.

This clonotype showed up many times. The V and J genes are TRBV30 and TRBJ1-5; TRBD1 matches at 9 bases. Germline assignment: CDR1 GTSNPN and CDR2 SVGIG (reference sequence). The CDR3 covers 16 residues. V dropped 2 bases and J dropped 5; count of bases not matched to a gene: 10. In nucleotides, the CDR3 is TGTGCCTGGAGTCCTTCGGACAGGGGAATGGATCAGCCCCAGCATTTT. Protein product: CAWSPSDRGMDQPQHF.

This clonotype was seen ten or more times. The chain couples TRBV9 to TRBJ2-7; D is unclear. CDR3 length equals 15 residues. CDR1 SGDLS and CDR2 YYNGEE come from the germline V gene. V shed 3 bases and J shed 4 bases, with 17 bases lying between them. The CDR3: CASSATSLGLYEQYF. The CDR3 DNA sequence: TGTGCCAGCAGCGCGACGTCCTTGGGCTTATACGAGCAGTACTTC. The full variable domain, in which reference TRBV9 and TRBJ2-7 provide the parts outside the CDR3, is DSGVTQTPKHLITATGQRVTLRCSPRSGDLSVYWYQQSLDQGLQFLIQYYNGEERAKGNILERFSAQQFPDLHSELNLSSLELGDSALYFCASSATSLGLYEQYFGPGTRLTVT.

This clonotype was found many times. The CDR3 is CASSETEVWTRGEKLFF. The CDR3 bases are TGTGCCAGCAGTGAAACCGAGGTCTGGACCCGGGGTGAAAAACTGTTTTTT. V usage is TRBV6-1 and J usage is TRBJ1-4; no definite D call. Trimming pared 2 bases from V and 7 bases from J, leaving 20 bases between. The CDR3 covers 17 residues. Germline V gives CDR1 MNHNS, CDR2 SASEGT.

This clonotype came up many times. V usage is TRBV7-9 and J usage is TRBJ2-5; 13 nucleotides agree with TRBD2. From germline, CDR1 is SEHNR and CDR2 FQNEAQ (reference sequence). This CDR3 is 17 amino acids long. V lost 6 bases to trimming and J lost 5 bases; unmatched junction nucleotides: 12. The CDR3 is CASSAGLAGISGETQYF. Written as DNA, the CDR3 is TGTGCCAGCAGTGCGGGACTAGCGGGGATTAGCGGGGAGACCCAGTACTTC.

V gene TRBV7-2 combines with J gene TRBJ2-1; D is possibly TRBD2 (5 bases). CDR3 size: 17 residues. The germline V and J ends were trimmed by 5 bases and 5 bases, with 22 bases remaining between them. Germline V gives CDR1 SGHTA, CDR2 FQGNSA. CDR3 protein: CASSPYALGLGDNEQFF. The DNA for the CDR3 is TGTGCCAGCAGCCCATATGCGCTGGGGTTGGGAGACAATGAGCAGTTCTTC.

This clonotype was seen repeatedly, ten times or more. This chain links TRBV4-1 with TRBJ1-5; tentatively, D is TRBD1 (5 bases). In germline, CDR1 is MGHRA, CDR2 YSYEKL. The CDR3 is made up of 15 amino acids. The V end was cut by 0 bases, the J end by 6 bases, with 12 bases between. The CDR3 nucleotides are TGCGCCAGCAGCCAAGATCGCGCGGGGGGTCAGCCCCAGCATTTT. As protein: CASSQDRAGGQPQHF.

This rearrangement joins TRBV12-3 or TRBV12-4 to TRBJ1-4; TRBD1 is a possible D gene (6 bases). The CDR3 totals 18 residues. V was clipped by 6 bases and J by 7 bases, with 27 bases between them. CDR3 DNA sequence: TGTGCCAGCAGCCTTGGGGGGGGCGCAGGGGATCCCAGTGAAAAACTGTTTTTT. Amino acids: CASSLGGGAGDPSEKLFF.

This clonotype was detected a few times. V usage is TRBV4-2 and J usage is TRBJ2-5; 7 bases match TRBD2. CDR1 LGHNA and CDR2 YNFKEQ come from the germline V gene. CDR3 length equals 14 residues. V was clipped by 0 bases and J by 7 bases; unmatched bases: 5. CDR3 DNA sequence: TGTGCCAGCAGCCAAGATAGACTAGCTCCGACCCAGTACTTC. It encodes CASSQDRLAPTQYF.

This clonotype came up many times. The chain couples TRBV28 to TRBJ1-1; D is unclear. Germline CDR1 reads MDHEN; CDR2 reads SYDVKM. Trimming took off 3 bases at V and 7 bases at J, with 15 bases between the two ends. The CDR3 extends over 14 amino acids. The CDR3 DNA is TGTGCCAGCAGTTTGGCTCAGACTAAAGGTGAAGCTTTCTTT. Protein sequence: CASSLAQTKGEAFF.

The sample holds many counts of this clonotype. The chain joins TRBV7-8 to TRBJ2-1; D is uncertain. V gave up 1 base and J gave up 6 bases, with 7 bases separating them. The germline V gene encodes CDR1 SGHVS and CDR2 FQNEAQ. The CDR3 is made up of 13 amino acids. The CDR3 DNA reads TGTGCCAGCAGCTTAGGTCCCCCCAATGAGCAGTTCTTC. Translation gives CASSLGPPNEQFF.

This clonotype was seen repeatedly, ten times or more. The chain uses TRBV7-2 and TRBJ2-3, with D perhaps TRBD1 (6 bases). Germline assignment: CDR1 SGHTA and CDR2 FQGNSA. Trimming left V 2 bases short and J 4 bases short, with 19 bases between. The CDR3 spans 17 residues. CDR3 nucleotide sequence: TGTGCCAGCAGCTTAAACCCAACAGGGTGGCTTGCAGATACGCAGTATTTT. This encodes CASSLNPTGWLADTQYF.

The table lists this clonotype with many counts. V and J are TRBV6-2 or TRBV6-3 and TRBJ2-1, with D perhaps assigned TRBD1 or TRBD2 (5 bases each). Trimming took off 6 bases at V and 7 bases at J, with 13 bases between the two ends. The CDR3 length is 13 residues. Per germline, CDR1 MNHEY and CDR2 SVGEGT. CDR3 in DNA: TGTGCCAGCAGGTGGGACGGCTCTAATGAGCAGTTCTTC. This translates into CASRWDGSNEQFF.

This clonotype was observed many times. The chain employs TRBV7-2 and TRBJ2-1; D may be TRBD2 (6 bases). The CDR3 loop spans 15 amino acids. Deletions cut 4 bases from V and 8 bases from J, with 18 bases between. Per germline, CDR1 SGHTA and CDR2 FQGNSA. CDR3 nucleotides: TGTGCCAGCAGCTCGACGGGGGACCGCGGGGATGAGCAGTTCTTC. It translates to CASSSTGDRGDEQFF.

In this sample, this clonotype turned up many times. This rearrangement joins TRBV30 to TRBJ2-1, with D tentatively TRBD1 (6 bases). V was shortened by 0 bases and J by 7 bases, with 13 bases between the two germline ends. Germline assignment: CDR1 GTSNPN and CDR2 SVGIG (reference sequence). The CDR3 has 14 residues. CDR3 region: CAWSVQWGTNEQFF. The CDR3 region has the DNA TGTGCCTGGAGTGTACAGTGGGGGACAAATGAGCAGTTCTTC.

This clonotype has a count of ten or more. The chain combines TRBV24-1 with TRBJ1-2, with 7 bases that match TRBD1. This CDR3 spans 18 amino acids. The V gene end was trimmed by 4 bases and the J gene end by 5 bases; junction bases not matched to a gene: 18. Looked up from germline, CDR1 is KGHDR and CDR2 is SFDVKD. CDR3 bases: TGTGCCACCAGTGACCCGCAGTGGGGGGACAGCGGTTCATATGGCTACACCTTC. Its translation is CATSDPQWGDSGSYGYTF.

In its sample, this clonotype was seen a few times. The chain joins TRBV27 to TRBJ1-5; D is uncertain. Germline lookup yields CDR1 MNHEY and CDR2 SMNVEV (reference sequence). The ends were cut back, 0 bases at V and 7 bases at J, with 13 bases in the middle. CDR3 length equals 15 residues. In DNA form, the CDR3 reads TGTGCCAGCAGTTTATCCGGGGTACCGAGACAGCCCCAGCATTTT. Its protein is CASSLSGVPRQPQHF.

This clonotype has ten or more counts. In DNA, the CDR3 is TGTGCCTGGAGTTCGGGTCCTGGAAACACCATATATTTT. Residues: CAWSSGPGNTIYF. The rearrangement uses TRBV30 and TRBJ1-3; D remains ambiguous. The CDR3 has 13 residues. Germline V CDR1 and CDR2: GTSNPN, SVGIG (reference sequence). Trimming cost V 2 bases and J 2 bases, with 7 bases left between them. The complete variable domain, with remaining parts taken from reference TRBV30 and TRBJ1-3, reads SQTIHQWPATLVQPVGSPLSLECTVEGTSNPNLYWYRQAAGRGLQLLFYSVGIGQISSEVPQNLSASRPQDRQFILSSKKLLLSDSGFYLCAWSSGPGNTIYFGEGSWLTVV.

At least ten counts were recorded for this clonotype. V and J are TRBV6-2 or TRBV6-3 and TRBJ2-1, with 8 bases that match TRBD2. The CDR3 contains 16 residues. V lost 8 bases and J lost 0; bases outside the gene matches: 9. Germline V gene lookup returns CDR1 MNHEY and CDR2 SVGEGT. CDR3 bases: TGTGCCAGCTTAGGTGGCGGGACTAGCTCCTACAATGAGCAGTTCTTC. It is translated as CASLGGGTSSYNEQFF.

This clonotype appeared many times. V gene TRBV18 combines with J gene TRBJ2-1; 7 bases align to TRBD2. V shed 5 bases, J shed 14 bases, and the junction held 18 bases outside the gene matches. There are 15 residues in the CDR3. Germline CDR1 reads KGHSH; CDR2 reads LQKENI. In DNA form, the CDR3 reads TGTGCCAGCTCAGGTCACCCCGAAACTAGCGACCCCGAGTTCTTC. Encoded protein: CASSGHPETSDPEFF.

The CDR3 DNA reads as TGTGCCAGCAGCCTCGGGTGGCTGCCAGGGGTGACAGATACGCAGTATTTT. As protein: CASSLGWLPGVTDTQYF. The V and J genes are TRBV7-8 and TRBJ2-3; D perhaps matches TRBD1 (6 bases). The V gene lost 5 bases and the J gene lost 3 bases, with 21 bases spanning the gap. This CDR3 contains 17 residues. The germline CDR1 and CDR2 sequences are SGHVS and FQNEAQ.

This clonotype turned up a few times. This chain uses TRBV20-1 with TRBJ2-3; TRBD2 aligns across 9 bases. CDR3 size: 15 residues. The ends lost 5 bases at V and 5 bases at J; junction bases unmatched: 11. The germline CDR1 and CDR2 sequences are DFQATT and SNEGSKA (reference sequence). CDR3 DNA: TGCAGTGCTTTAGCGGGAGTGGTTACGGGAGATACGCAGTATTTT. Protein product: CSALAGVVTGDTQYF.

This clonotype was counted at least ten times. This chain joins TRBV27 and TRBJ2-7, with 8 bases identical to TRBD2. The CDR3 runs 15 residues. Germline lookup yields CDR1 MNHEY and CDR2 SMNVEV (reference sequence). V dropped 6 bases and J dropped 1; count of bases not matched to a gene: 8. CDR3 protein: CASRASGHTSYEQYF. In nucleotides, the CDR3 is TGTGCCAGCAGGGCTAGCGGGCACACATCCTACGAGCAGTACTTC.

This clonotype has a count of ten or more. The chain recombines TRBV28 with TRBJ2-7; TRBD1 aligns across 7 bases. Trimming cost V 4 bases and J 2 bases; bases outside gene matches: 5. Per germline, CDR1 MDHEN and CDR2 SYDVKM. This CDR3 is 14 amino acids long. In DNA, the CDR3 is TGTGCCAGCAGTTCACCCGGGACAGCCTACGAGCAGTACTTC. This encodes CASSSPGTAYEQYF.

This clonotype was counted ten times or more. The CDR3 coding sequence is TGTGCCAGCAATGGGAGAGACAGGGGGCGGCGAAACGAGCAGTACTTC. This sequence encodes CASNGRDRGRRNEQYF. The chain joins TRBV12-3 or TRBV12-4 to TRBJ2-7, with TRBD1 matching over 10 bases. The J segment lost 5 bases and the V segment lost 7 bases, leaving 14 bases of the junction unmatched. The length of the CDR3 is 16 residues.

This chain connects TRBV30 to TRBJ2-1; no firm D call. With 0 bases removed from V and 9 bases from J, the gap between germline ends came to 9 bases. The CDR3 runs to 12 residues. Looked up from germline, CDR1 is GTSNPN and CDR2 is SVGIG (reference sequence). The CDR3 DNA follows: TGTGCCTGGAGTGTTTTGAGCTTTGAGCAGTTCTTC. Translated: CAWSVLSFEQFF.

This rearrangement joins TRBV5-1 to TRBJ2-7, with TRBD2 identical over 8 bases. CDR1 SGHRS and CDR2 YFSETQ come from the germline V gene. CDR3 length: 16 residues. Trimming at V came to 3 bases and at J to 2 bases, leaving 10 bases not matched to a gene. The CDR3 reads CASSSLGAGGTYEQYF. The CDR3 coding sequence is TGCGCCAGCAGCTCCCTGGGCGCGGGAGGAACCTACGAGCAGTACTTC.

This clonotype showed up many times. V gene TRBV12-3 or TRBV12-4 combines with J gene TRBJ2-7; tentatively, D is TRBD1 (6 bases). The germline V and J ends were trimmed by 7 bases and 1 base, with 11 bases remaining between them. The CDR3 is 13 amino acids. The CDR3 loop is CASTLGGSYEQYF. DNA for the CDR3: TGTGCCAGCACCCTAGGGGGTTCCTACGAGCAGTACTTC.

This clonotype was observed many times. The chain recombines TRBV7-2 with TRBJ2-2; no definite D call. Looked up from germline, CDR1 is SGHTA and CDR2 is FQGNSA. The length of the CDR3 is 14 residues. Trimming cost V 5 bases and J 7 bases, with 14 bases left between them. The CDR3 protein is CASSLQRVNGELFF. The CDR3 DNA reads TGTGCCAGCAGCCTACAGCGAGTTAACGGGGAGCTGTTTTTT.

In its sample, this clonotype was seen a few times. One base away lies a much larger clone, so this may be a sequencing read error. The CDR3 DNA reads as TGTACCAGCAGCTTAGGTGCAGCGGGATTCCAAGAGACCCAGTACTTC. This translates into CTSSLGAAGFQETQYF. This chain connects TRBV7-9 to TRBJ2-5; 7 bases agree with TRBD2. This CDR3 spans 16 amino acids. Germline loops: CDR1 SEHNR, CDR2 FQNEAQ (reference sequence).

This clonotype was observed many times. The chain joins TRBV20-1 to TRBJ2-1; D is perhaps TRBD2 (6 bases). The ends were cut back, 5 bases at V and 10 bases at J, with 18 bases in the middle. CDR3 length: 13 residues. Germline V gives CDR1 DFQATT, CDR2 SNEGSKA (reference sequence). The CDR3 DNA reads TGCAGTGCTCCTTTCGGACTAACCAGGGAGCAGTTCTTC. Amino acid sequence: CSAPFGLTREQFF.